This paragraph covers one TCR beta chain sequence. Its antigen is unknown. No base quality information exists; no much larger clone differs at one position. This entry is derived from a study of blood T cell repertoires in COVID-19 (dated by TCRdb to 2020 to 2021). Background for the entire study: Samples covering the acute and convalescent phases of COVID-19 were provided by collaborators in the United States, Italy and Spain. The material from the prospective study consisted of cDNA or gDNA derived from T cells, B-cell-depleted T cells, or PBMCs. Deeply sampled blood TCRbeta repertoires from subjects exposed to, actively infected with, or recovered from COVID-19 were included in the dataset. The repertoires were released in a freely available public database meant as a resource for research on the immune response to SARS-CoV-2. Samples came from the ongoing ImmuneRACE study (first 160 participants) plus 1,254 subjects from 6 global collaborators. A de-identified subject ID, COVID-19 status, age in years and sex were almost always included in the sample metadata. Where HLA class I and class II types were available, the types were taken from metadata supplied by the sample provider, not from assay-based typing. Study-wide findings and limitations: How much clinical and demographic metadata was included differed by source and by participant, and the metadata was provided uncurated.

TCRbeta CDR3 regions were amplified from genomic DNA by means of the immunoSEQ Assay, a bias-controlled multiplex PCR. The paper's data handling went like this. The number of nucleated cells in each sample was estimated by amplification of reference gene primers within the assay. To quantify the absolute abundance of each unique TCRbeta CDR3 rearrangement, sequence reads were collapsed and filtered. For each sample, productive Simpson clonality was calculated as the square root of Simpson's diversity index over productive rearrangements. TCRdb provides this immuneACCESS table in a form limited to in-frame rearrangements. Some clones are lacking; in checked studies, under half of them reflect an unresolved V gene, and why the rest are absent is not known. V, J and clone size are taken as reported in that table, and D and trimming were inferred from the DNA itself. This sample comprises approximately 93,000 clones, about nine tenths of them detected only once. The biggest ten clones account for 25% to 30% of the sample.

The collaborating institutions used their own protocols to collect whole blood in K2EDTA tubes. For TCRbeta analysis, collaborator samples were shipped as frozen whole blood, as isolated PBMCs, or as DNA extracted from either sample type. The CDR3 contains 15 residues, cysteine and phenylalanine counted. Only the CDR3 region is kept as DNA, spanning 45 bases read in frame from base 1. CDR1 is given as LGHNA and CDR2 as YSLEER, both from the germline V gene. V lost 0 bases and J lost 10 bases; the stretch between them is 16 bases long. The clonotype was recovered from a man aged 50 or older with active or convalescent COVID-19. The chain is encoded by TRBV4-3 joined to TRBJ1-5; the D gene is possibly TRBD1, with 6 bases matching. Sequencing was done on a sample of peripheral blood. CDR3 reads: CASSQDLERGLPQHF. The DNA sequence follows: TGCGCCAGCAGCCAAGATCTAGAGAGGGGGTTACCCCAGCATTTT.